Described below is a single T cell receptor beta chain sequence and its context. Antigen: not known. Other DNA sequences of this sample code for an identical CDR3. This specimen belongs to a study of shared clonotypes between healthy human individuals. Broader study findings: The study generally estimated greater richness for naive than memory subsets.

Each subset's genomic DNA was shared equally among a number of immunoSEQ plates. Here immunoSEQ multiplex PCR was the method, and the copy in TCRdb shows in-frame clones only, minus some. The data contain around 560,000 clones, approximately 95% of them singletons. In the naive CD8 group, cells lacked CD45RO and were positively selected for CCR7, so terminally differentiated effector memory CD45RA+ cells were left out. The length of the CDR3 is 13 residues. Germline CDR1 and CDR2: MNHEY and SMNVEV (reference sequence). The germline V and J ends were trimmed by 0 bases and 5 bases, with 5 bases remaining between them.

This receptor was taken from a woman in her 30s in good health. V is TRBV27 and J is TRBJ2-1; D is unresolved. The sequencing input was naive CD8+ T cells sorted from blood. The chain's CDR3 is CASSLSLNNEQFF. CDR3 in DNA: TGTGCCAGCAGTTTATCCCTTAACAATGAGCAGTTCTTC.